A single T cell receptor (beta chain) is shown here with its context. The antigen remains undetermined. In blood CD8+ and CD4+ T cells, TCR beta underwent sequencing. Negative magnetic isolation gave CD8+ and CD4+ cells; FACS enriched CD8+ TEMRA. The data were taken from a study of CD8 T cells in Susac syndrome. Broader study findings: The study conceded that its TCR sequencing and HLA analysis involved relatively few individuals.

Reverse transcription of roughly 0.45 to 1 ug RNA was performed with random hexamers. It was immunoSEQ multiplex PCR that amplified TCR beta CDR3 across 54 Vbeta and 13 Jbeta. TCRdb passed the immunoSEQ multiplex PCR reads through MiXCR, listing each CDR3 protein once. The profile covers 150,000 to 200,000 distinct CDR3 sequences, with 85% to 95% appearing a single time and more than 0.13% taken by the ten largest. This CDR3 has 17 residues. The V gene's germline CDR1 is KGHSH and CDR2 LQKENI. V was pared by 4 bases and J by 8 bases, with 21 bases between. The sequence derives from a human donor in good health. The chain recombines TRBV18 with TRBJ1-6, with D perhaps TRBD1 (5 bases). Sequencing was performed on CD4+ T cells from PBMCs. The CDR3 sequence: CASSHPKSGTDYSPLHF. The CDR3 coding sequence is TGTGCCAGCTCACACCCCAAATCAGGGACCGACTATTCACCCCTCCACTTT.